Sequencing of this T cell receptor beta chain was carried out in a study of blood T cell repertoires in COVID-19. For the study at large: Acute and convalescent COVID-19 specimens originated in the United States, Italy and Spain. From T cells, B-cell-depleted T cells, or PBMCs came the material, which was cDNA or gDNA.

V gave up 4 bases and J gave up 7 bases, with 11 bases separating them. Germline CDR1 reads LNHDA; CDR2 reads SQIVND (reference sequence). The CDR3 is 13 residues long. Authors' methods: Amplifying reference gene primers gave estimates of nucleated cell counts. The protocol was immunoSEQ multiplex PCR, while the TCRdb copy is restricted to in-frame clones and leaves out a portion. That table supplies the V and J calls and clone size; D and trimming were determined from the DNA. The sample holds 250,000 to 400,000 clones, around 87% seen once. The chain uses TRBV19 and TRBJ1-5; D remains ambiguous. The receptor was derived from a man aged 45 to 65 with active or convalescent COVID-19. Sequenced: peripheral blood. The CDR3 bases are TGTGCCAGTAGTACAGAAGCACGGCAGCCCCAGCATTTT. Protein: CASSTEARQPQHF.